This T cell receptor beta chain was captured in a study of blood T cell repertoires in COVID-19. Study-level information: Sources were T cells, B-cell-depleted T cells, or PBMCs; the material itself was cDNA or gDNA.

The repertoire was sequenced with immunoSEQ multiplex PCR; TCRdb's copy has only in-frame clones and lacks some. The table has about 300,000 clones, roughly 90% seen once. Trimming pared 5 bases from V and 7 bases from J, leaving 17 bases between. The CDR3 runs to 14 residues. The germline CDR1 and CDR2 sequences are MDHEN and SYDVKM. The sequence was collected from a woman aged 30 to 39 with COVID-19, enrolled during active disease. The chain has TRBV28 and TRBJ1-1, with D maybe TRBD1 (5 bases). The sequencing input was peripheral blood. CDR3 protein: CASSTDDSTSEAFF. CDR3 nucleotides: TGTGCCAGCAGTACAGACGACAGTACAAGTGAAGCTTTCTTT. Complete variable domain (other parts from reference TRBV28 and TRBJ1-1): DVKVTQSSRYLVKRTGEKVFLECVQDMDHENMFWYRQDPGLGLRLIYFSYDVKMKEKGDIPEGYSVSREKKERFSLILESASTNQTSMYLCASSTDDSTSEAFFGQGTRLTVV.